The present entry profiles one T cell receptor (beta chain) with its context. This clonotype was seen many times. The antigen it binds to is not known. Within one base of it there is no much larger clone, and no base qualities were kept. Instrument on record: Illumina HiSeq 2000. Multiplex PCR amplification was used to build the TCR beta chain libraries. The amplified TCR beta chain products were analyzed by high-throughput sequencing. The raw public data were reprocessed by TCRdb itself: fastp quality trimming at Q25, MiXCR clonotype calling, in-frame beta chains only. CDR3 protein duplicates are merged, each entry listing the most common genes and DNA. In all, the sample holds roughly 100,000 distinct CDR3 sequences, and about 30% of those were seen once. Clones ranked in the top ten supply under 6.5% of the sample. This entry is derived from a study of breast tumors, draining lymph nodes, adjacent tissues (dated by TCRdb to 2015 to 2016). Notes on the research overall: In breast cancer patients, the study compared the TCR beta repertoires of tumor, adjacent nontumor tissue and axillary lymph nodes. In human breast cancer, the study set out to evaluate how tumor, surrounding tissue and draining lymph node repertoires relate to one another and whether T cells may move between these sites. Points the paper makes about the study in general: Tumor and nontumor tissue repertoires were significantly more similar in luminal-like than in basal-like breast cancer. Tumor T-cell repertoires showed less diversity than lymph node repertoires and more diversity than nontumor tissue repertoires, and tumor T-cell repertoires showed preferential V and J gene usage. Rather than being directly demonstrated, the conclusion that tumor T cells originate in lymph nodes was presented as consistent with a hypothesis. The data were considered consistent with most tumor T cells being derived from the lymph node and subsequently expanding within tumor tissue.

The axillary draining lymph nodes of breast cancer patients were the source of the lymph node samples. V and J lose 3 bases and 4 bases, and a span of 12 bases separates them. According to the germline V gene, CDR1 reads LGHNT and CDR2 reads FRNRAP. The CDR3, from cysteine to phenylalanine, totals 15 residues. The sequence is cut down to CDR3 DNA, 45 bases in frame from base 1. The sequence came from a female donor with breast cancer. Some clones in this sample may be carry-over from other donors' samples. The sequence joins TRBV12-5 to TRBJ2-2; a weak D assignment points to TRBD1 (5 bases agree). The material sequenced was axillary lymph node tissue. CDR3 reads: CASGLRQGFTGELFF. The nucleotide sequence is TGTGCTAGTGGTTTACGGCAGGGATTCACCGGGGAGCTGTTTTTT.